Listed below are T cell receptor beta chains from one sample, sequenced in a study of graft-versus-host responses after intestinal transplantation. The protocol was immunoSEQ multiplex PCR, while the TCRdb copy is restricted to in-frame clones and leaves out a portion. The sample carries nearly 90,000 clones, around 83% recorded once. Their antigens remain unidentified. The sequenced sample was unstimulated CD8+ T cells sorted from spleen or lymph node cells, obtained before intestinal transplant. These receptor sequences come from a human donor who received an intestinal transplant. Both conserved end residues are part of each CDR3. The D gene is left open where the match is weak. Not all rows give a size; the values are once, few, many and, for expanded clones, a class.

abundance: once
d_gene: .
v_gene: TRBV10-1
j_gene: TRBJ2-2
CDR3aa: CASSAGDTGELFF
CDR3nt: TGCGCCAGCAGTGCAGGGGACACCGGGGAGCTGTTTTTT

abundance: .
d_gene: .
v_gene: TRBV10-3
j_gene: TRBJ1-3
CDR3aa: CAISQTVPFSGNTIYF
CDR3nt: TGTGCCATCAGCCAGACAGTGCCCTTCTCTGGAAACACCATATATTTT

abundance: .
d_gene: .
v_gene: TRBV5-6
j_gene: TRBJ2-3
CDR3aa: CASSSSQADRYF
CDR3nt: TGTGCCAGCAGCTCGAGTCAGGCAGACCGGTATTTT

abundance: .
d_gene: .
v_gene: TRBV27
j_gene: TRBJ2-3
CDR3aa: CASSPLPGNRRTDTQYF
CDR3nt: TGTGCCAGCAGTCCCCTTCCTGGTAACCGCAGGACAGATACGCAGTATTTT

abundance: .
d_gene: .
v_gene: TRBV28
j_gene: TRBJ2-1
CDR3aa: CASSLDEQFF
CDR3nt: TGTGCCAGCAGTTTGGATGAGCAGTTCTTC

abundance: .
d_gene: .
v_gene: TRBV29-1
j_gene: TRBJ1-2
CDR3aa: CSAPSTEYYGYTF
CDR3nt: TGCAGCGCCCCATCGACAGAGTACTATGGCTACACCTTC

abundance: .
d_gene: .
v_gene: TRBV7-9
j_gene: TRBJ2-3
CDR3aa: CASSLRGRTSSTDTQYF
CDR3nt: TGTGCCAGCAGTTTAAGAGGCCGGACATCATCTACAGATACGCAGTATTTT

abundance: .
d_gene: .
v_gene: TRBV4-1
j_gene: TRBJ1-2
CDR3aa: CASSQAQGSYGYTF
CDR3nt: TGCGCCAGCAGCCAGGCACAGGGAAGCTATGGCTACACCTTC

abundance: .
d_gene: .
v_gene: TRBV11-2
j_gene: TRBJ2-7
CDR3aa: CASSLVGPDEQYF
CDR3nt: TGTGCCAGCAGCTTAGTAGGGCCTGACGAGCAGTACTTC

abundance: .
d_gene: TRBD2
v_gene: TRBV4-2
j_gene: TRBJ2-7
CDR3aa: CASSQRGTSGMLGSYEQYF
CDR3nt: TGTGCCAGCAGCCAAAGGGGGACTAGCGGGATGTTAGGCTCCTACGAGCAGTACTTC

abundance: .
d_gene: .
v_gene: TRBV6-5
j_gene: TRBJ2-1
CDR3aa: CASSPRIRQYNEQFF
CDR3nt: TGTGCCAGCAGTCCACGAATCCGACAGTACAATGAGCAGTTCTTC

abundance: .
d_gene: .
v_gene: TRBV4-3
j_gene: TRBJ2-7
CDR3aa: CASSQDRSGEQYF
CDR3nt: TGCGCCAGCAGCCAAGATCGTTCGGGGGAGCAGTACTTC

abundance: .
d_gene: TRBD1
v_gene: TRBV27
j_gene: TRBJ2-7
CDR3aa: CASSSLGQGDEQYF
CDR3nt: TGTGCCAGCAGCTCCCTGGGACAGGGGGACGAGCAGTACTTC

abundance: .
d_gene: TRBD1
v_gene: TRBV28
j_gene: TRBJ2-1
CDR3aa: CASSRRQGASYNEQFF
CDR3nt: TGTGCCAGCAGTCGACGACAGGGGGCTAGCTACAATGAGCAGTTCTTC

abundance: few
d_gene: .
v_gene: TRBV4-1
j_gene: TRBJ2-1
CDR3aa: CASSQPGLRGGWDEQFF
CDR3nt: TGCGCCAGCAGCCAACCGGGACTCCGAGGAGGTTGGGATGAGCAGTTCTTC

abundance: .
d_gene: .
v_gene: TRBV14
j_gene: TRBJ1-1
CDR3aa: CASSQDQTEGYTEAFF
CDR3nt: TGTGCCAGCAGCCAAGATCAGACAGAAGGATACACTGAAGCTTTCTTT

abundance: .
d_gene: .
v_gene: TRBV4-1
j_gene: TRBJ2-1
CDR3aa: CASSQALHEQFF
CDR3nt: TGCGCCAGCAGCCAAGCCCTCCATGAGCAGTTCTTC

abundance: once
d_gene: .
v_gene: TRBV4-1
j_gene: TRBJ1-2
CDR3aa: CASSQDIRVTTF
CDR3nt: TGCGCCAGCAGCCAAGATATCCGTGTCACCACCTTC

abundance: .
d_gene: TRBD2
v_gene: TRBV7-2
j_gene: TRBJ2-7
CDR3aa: CASSWGLSYEQYF
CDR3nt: TGTGCCAGCAGCTGGGGACTATCCTACGAGCAGTACTTC

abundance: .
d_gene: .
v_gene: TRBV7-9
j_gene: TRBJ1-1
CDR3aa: CASSLAAWTKSRCTEAFF
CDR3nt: TGTGCCAGCAGCTTAGCGGCCTGGACAAAATCTCGGTGCACTGAAGCTTTCTTT

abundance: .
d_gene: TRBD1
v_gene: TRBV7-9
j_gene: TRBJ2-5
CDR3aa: CASSTQSTGAETQYF
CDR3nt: TGTGCCAGCAGCACACAGTCGACAGGGGCAGAGACCCAGTACTTC

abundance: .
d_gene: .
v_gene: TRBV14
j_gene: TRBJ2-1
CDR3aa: CASSQTGREFF
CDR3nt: TGTGCCAGCAGCCAGACAGGAAGGGAGTTCTTC

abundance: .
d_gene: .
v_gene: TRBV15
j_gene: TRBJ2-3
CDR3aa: CATSRDGGLTDTQYF
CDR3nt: TGTGCCACCAGCAGAGATGGGGGACTCACAGATACGCAGTATTTT

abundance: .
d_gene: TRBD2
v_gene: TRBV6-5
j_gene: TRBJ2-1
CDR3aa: CASSLAGGPVDEQFF
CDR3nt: TGTGCCAGCAGCCTAGCGGGGGGGCCAGTGGATGAGCAGTTCTTC

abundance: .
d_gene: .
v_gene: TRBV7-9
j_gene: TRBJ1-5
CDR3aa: CASSLELWGNQPQHF
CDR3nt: TGTGCCAGCAGCTTAGAGCTCTGGGGGAATCAGCCCCAGCATTTT

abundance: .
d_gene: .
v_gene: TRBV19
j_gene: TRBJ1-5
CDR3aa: CASRVILGGAEVQPQHF
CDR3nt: TGTGCCAGTAGAGTGATATTGGGGGGCGCGGAAGTTCAGCCCCAGCATTTT

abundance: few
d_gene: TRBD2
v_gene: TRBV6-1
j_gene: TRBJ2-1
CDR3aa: CASSLAGTYNEQFF
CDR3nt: TGTGCCAGCAGCCTAGCGGGGACCTACAATGAGCAGTTCTTC

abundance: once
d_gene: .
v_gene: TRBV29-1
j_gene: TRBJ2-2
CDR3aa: CSVAVISTGELFF
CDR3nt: TGCAGCGTTGCGGTAATTTCCACCGGGGAGCTGTTTTTT

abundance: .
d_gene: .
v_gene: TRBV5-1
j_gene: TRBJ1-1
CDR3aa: CASSGSTGFTEAFF
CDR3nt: TGCGCCAGCAGCGGGTCGACGGGGTTCACTGAAGCTTTCTTT

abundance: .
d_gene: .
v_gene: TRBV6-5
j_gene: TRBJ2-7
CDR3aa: CASSYTSGDTYEQYF
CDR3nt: TGTGCCAGCAGTTACACCTCTGGGGATACCTACGAGCAGTACTTC

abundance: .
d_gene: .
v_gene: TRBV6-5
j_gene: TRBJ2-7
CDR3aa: CASSEGIGPYEQYF
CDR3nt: TGTGCCAGCAGTGAAGGAATAGGTCCCTACGAGCAGTACTTC

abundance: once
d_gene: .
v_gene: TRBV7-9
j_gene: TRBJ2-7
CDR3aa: CASSLGGSLGEQYF
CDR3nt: TGTGCCAGCAGCTTAGGTGGCAGCTTAGGCGAGCAGTACTTC

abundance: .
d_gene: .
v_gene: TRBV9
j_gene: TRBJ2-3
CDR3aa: CASSVEGGTSTDTQYF
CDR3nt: TGTGCCAGCAGCGTAGAAGGTGGGACTAGCACAGATACGCAGTATTTT

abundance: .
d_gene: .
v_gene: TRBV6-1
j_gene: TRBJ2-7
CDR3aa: CAISESVGRWTYEQYF
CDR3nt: TGTGCCATCAGTGAGTCTGTGGGGAGATGGACCTACGAGCAGTACTTC

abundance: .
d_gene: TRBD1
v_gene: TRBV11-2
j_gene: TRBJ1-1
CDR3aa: CASSWDRVLVSGTEAFF
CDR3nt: TGTGCCAGCAGCTGGGACAGGGTGTTGGTGTCGGGCACTGAAGCTTTCTTT

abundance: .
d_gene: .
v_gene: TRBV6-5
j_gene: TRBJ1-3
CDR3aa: CASSYDRSFGNTIYF
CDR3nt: TGTGCCAGCAGTTACGACAGGTCCTTTGGAAACACCATATATTTT

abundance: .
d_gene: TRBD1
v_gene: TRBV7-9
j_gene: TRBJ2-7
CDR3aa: CASRSGTGPYEQYF
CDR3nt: TGTGCCAGCAGGTCCGGGACAGGCCCCTACGAGCAGTACTTC

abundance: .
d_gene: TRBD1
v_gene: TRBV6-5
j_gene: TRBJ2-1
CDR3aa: CASSLTGVNEQFF
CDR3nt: TGTGCCAGCAGTTTAACAGGGGTTAATGAGCAGTTCTTC

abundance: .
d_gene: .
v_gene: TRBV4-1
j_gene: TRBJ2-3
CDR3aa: CASSQLVGDTQYF
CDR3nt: TGCGCCAGCAGCCAACTTGTGGGAGATACGCAGTATTTT

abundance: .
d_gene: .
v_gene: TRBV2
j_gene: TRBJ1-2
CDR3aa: CASRTQDLPYGYTF
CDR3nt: TGTGCCAGCAGGACACAGGACCTCCCGTATGGCTACACCTTC

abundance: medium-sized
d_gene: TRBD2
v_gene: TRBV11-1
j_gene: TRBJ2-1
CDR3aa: CASSFGTSYNEQFF
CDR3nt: TGTGCCAGCAGCTTCGGGACTAGCTACAATGAGCAGTTCTTC

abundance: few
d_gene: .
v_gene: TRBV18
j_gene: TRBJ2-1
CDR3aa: CASSPISLRAHEQFF
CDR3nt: TGTGCCAGCTCACCGATATCCCTCCGGGCGCATGAGCAGTTCTTC

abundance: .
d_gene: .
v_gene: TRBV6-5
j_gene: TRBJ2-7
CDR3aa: CASSSTREQYF
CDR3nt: TGTGCCAGCAGTTCAACTAGGGAGCAGTACTTC

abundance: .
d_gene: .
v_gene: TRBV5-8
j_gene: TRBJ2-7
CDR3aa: CASSLSSEQYF
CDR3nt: TGTGCCAGCAGCTTGTCATCCGAGCAGTACTTC

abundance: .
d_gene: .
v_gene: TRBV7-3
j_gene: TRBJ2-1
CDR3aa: CASSLTRVYNEQFF
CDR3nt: TGTGCCAGCAGCTTAACGAGGGTTTACAATGAGCAGTTCTTC

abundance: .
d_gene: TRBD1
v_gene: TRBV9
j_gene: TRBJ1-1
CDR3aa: CASSTGQGATEAFF
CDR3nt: TGTGCCAGCAGCACCGGACAGGGGGCCACTGAAGCTTTCTTT

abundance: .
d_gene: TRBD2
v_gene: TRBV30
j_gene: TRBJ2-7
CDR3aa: CAWSVLAGGYEQYF
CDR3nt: TGTGCCTGGAGTGTACTAGCGGGAGGTTACGAGCAGTACTTC

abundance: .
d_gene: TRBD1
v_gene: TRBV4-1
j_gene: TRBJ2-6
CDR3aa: CASRGGQAVSGANVLTF
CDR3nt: TGCGCCAGCAGGGGGGGACAGGCGGTCTCTGGGGCCAACGTCCTGACTTTC

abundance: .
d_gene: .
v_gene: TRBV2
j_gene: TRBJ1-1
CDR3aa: CASSEGPGTEAFF
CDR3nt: TGTGCCAGCAGTGAAGGACCGGGGACTGAAGCTTTCTTT

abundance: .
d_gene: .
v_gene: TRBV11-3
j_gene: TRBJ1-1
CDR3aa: CASSLGQAEAFF
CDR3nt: TGTGCCAGCAGCTTAGGGCAAGCTGAAGCTTTCTTT